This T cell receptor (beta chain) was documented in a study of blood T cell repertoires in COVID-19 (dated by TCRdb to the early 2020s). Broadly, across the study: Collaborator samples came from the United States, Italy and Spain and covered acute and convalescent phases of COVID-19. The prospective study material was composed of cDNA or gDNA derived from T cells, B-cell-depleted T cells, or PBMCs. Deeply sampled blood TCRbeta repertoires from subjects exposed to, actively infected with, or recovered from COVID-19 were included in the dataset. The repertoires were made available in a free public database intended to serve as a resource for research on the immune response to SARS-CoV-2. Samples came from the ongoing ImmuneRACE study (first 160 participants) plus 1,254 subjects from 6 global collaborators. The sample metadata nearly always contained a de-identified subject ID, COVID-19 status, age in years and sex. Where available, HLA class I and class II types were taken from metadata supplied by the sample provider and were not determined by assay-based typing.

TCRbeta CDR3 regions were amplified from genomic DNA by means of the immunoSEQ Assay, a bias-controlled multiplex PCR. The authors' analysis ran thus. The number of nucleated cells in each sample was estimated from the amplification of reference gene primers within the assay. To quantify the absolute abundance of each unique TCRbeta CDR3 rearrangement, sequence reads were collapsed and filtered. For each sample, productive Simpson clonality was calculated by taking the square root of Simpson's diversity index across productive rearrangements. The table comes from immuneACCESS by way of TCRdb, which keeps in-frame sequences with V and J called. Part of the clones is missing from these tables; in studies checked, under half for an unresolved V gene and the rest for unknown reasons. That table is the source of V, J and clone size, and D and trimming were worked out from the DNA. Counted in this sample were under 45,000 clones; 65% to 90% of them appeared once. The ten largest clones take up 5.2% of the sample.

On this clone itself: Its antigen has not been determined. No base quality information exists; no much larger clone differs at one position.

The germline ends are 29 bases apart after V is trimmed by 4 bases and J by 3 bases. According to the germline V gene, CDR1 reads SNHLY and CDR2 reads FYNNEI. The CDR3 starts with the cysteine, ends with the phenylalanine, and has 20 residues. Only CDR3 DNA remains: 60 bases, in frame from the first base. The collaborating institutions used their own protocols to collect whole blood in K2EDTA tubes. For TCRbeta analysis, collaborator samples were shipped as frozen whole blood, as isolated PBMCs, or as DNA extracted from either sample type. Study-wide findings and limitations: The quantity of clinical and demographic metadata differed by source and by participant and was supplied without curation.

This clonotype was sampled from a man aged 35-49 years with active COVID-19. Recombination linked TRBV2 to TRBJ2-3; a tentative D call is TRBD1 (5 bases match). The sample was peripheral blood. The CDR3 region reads CASSVPSQGKNLFSTDTQYF. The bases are TGTGCCAGCAGTGTCCCAAGTCAGGGTAAAAACCTCTTTAGTACAGATACGCAGTATTTT.